These 19 T cell receptor beta chains originate from one sample sequenced in a study of cytomegalovirus exposure and HLA in healthy donors. Data came from immunoSEQ multiplex PCR; TCRdb stores just in-frame clones and leaves some out. The repertoire holds around 80,000 clones, with 90% to 95% as singletons. The sample consisted of PBMCs. The origin of the receptors is a woman aged 18 to 35 in good health and CMV-seronegative.

V usage is TRBV27 and J usage is TRBJ1-5, with 7 bases identical to TRBD1. The CDR3 extends over 17 amino acids. Losses at the gene ends were 5 bases for V and 1 base for J; bases not matched to a gene: 11. Germline CDR1 MNHEY, CDR2 SMNVEV (reference sequence). CDR3 amino acids: CASSHARGGASNQPQHF. The CDR3 region has the DNA TGTGCCAGCAGTCACGCTAGAGGGGGCGCGAGCAATCAGCCCCAGCATTTT.

This chain uses TRBV12-5 with TRBJ2-2; D not resolved. The CDR3 extends over 12 amino acids. From germline, CDR1 is LGHNT and CDR2 FRNRAP. The germline V and J ends were trimmed by 6 bases and 7 bases, with 9 bases remaining between them. CDR3 in amino acids: CASGLPGGELFF. The CDR3 DNA sequence: TGTGCTAGTGGCCTCCCCGGCGGGGAGCTGTTTTTT.

The rearrangement joins TRBV27 to TRBJ2-3; 9 bases align to TRBD2. This CDR3 has 15 residues. Germline V gene data show CDR1 as MNHEY and CDR2 as SMNVEV (reference sequence). V dropped 4 bases and J dropped 11; count of bases not matched to a gene: 13. In DNA form, the CDR3 reads TGTGCCAGCAGTTCATCTAGCGGGATCCGGCGGGGGCAGTATTTT. This sequence encodes CASSSSSGIRRGQYF.

V is TRBV7-2 and J is TRBJ2-7, with 9 bases identical to TRBD2. Germline CDR1 is SGHTA and CDR2 is FQGNSA. V shed 1 base, J shed 2 bases, and the junction held 3 bases outside the gene matches. The CDR3 consists of 15 residues. The CDR3 DNA reads as TGTGCCAGCAGCTTAGGGGGACTAGCCACCTACGAGCAGTACTTC. It yields the protein CASSLGGLATYEQYF.

The chain combines TRBV5-8 with TRBJ1-4; D perhaps matches TRBD1 (6 bases). In germline, CDR1 is SGHTS, CDR2 YDEGEE. There are 16 residues in the CDR3. The ends were cut back, 1 base at V and 3 bases at J, with 13 bases in the middle. CDR3 bases: TGTGCCAGCAGCTTGAGGCAGGGGAGGGCTAATGAAAAACTGTTTTTT. Its translation is CASSLRQGRANEKLFF.

This sequence joins TRBV2 and TRBJ2-7; 8 bases are a match to TRBD2. The V segment lost 2 bases and the J segment 3 bases; nucleotides outside the gene matches: 9. The V gene's germline CDR1 is SNHLY and CDR2 FYNNEI. The CDR3 contains 16 residues. CDR3: CASSEHGAGGHYEQYF. The CDR3 DNA sequence: TGTGCCAGCAGTGAACACGGCGCGGGGGGTCACTACGAGCAGTACTTC.

This chain uses TRBV7-9 with TRBJ2-5; unclear D gene. The CDR3 consists of 11 residues. Germline-derived CDR1 and CDR2 are SEHNR and FQNEAQ (reference sequence). V was trimmed by 2 bases and J by 5 bases, leaving 3 bases between them. This CDR3 reads CASSLSETQYF. Here the CDR3 DNA reads TGTGCCAGCAGCTTATCGGAGACCCAGTACTTC.

The chain employs TRBV10-1 and TRBJ2-7; 8 positions match TRBD2. V dropped 9 bases and J dropped 5; count of bases not matched to a gene: 9. Germline values: CDR1 WNHNN, CDR2 SYGVQD (reference sequence). The CDR3 runs to 13 residues. The CDR3 here is CARDPGLGHEQYF. CDR3 bases: TGCGCCAGGGATCCGGGACTAGGCCACGAGCAGTACTTC.

The V and J genes are TRBV18 and TRBJ1-3; 7 positions match TRBD1. The J segment lost 0 bases and the V segment lost 3 bases, leaving 8 bases of the junction unmatched. The CDR3 consists of 17 residues. From germline, CDR1 is KGHSH and CDR2 LQKENI. This CDR3 reads CASSPRGQAVSGNTIYF. The DNA for the CDR3 is TGTGCCAGCTCACCGCGCGGACAGGCAGTCTCTGGAAACACCATATATTTT.

The rearrangement uses TRBV25-1 and TRBJ2-5, with no clear D. Trimming removed 2 bases from V and 4 bases from J, with 11 bases in between. Germline V CDR1 and CDR2: MGHDK, SYGVNS. The CDR3 spans 14 residues. This CDR3 is CASSERGEGETQYF. The DNA of the CDR3 is TGTGCCAGCAGTGAAAGAGGCGAAGGAGAGACCCAGTACTTC.

The gene calls are TRBV10-1 and TRBJ1-5; D remains unclear. The CDR3 is 12 amino acids. The V gene's germline CDR1 is WNHNN and CDR2 SYGVQD (reference sequence). V lost 0 bases and J 7 bases, leaving 4 bases between the germline ends. In DNA form, the CDR3 reads TGCGCCAGCAGTGAGTCCGAGCAGCCCCAGCATTTT. Its translation is CASSESEQPQHF.

The chain joins TRBV10-2 to TRBJ1-5; maybe TRBD1 (5 bases). This CDR3 region has 13 residues. Germline V gene data show CDR1 as WSHSY and CDR2 as SAAADI. The V and J ends lost 4 bases and 7 bases respectively, with 11 bases between them. The CDR3 here is CASSAAGRQPQHF. The CDR3 DNA sequence: TGCGCCAGCAGTGCGGCGGGGCGGCAGCCCCAGCATTTT.

The chain couples TRBV15 to TRBJ2-5; 9 nucleotides match TRBD2. CDR3 size: 15 residues. Losses at the gene ends were 3 bases for V and 3 bases for J; bases not matched to a gene: 5. Looked up from germline, CDR1 is LNHNV and CDR2 is YYDKDF (reference sequence). Here the CDR3 reads CATSSGLAWEETQYF. CDR3 nucleotides: TGTGCCACCAGCAGTGGACTAGCGTGGGAAGAGACCCAGTACTTC.

The rearrangement uses TRBV6-1 and TRBJ2-3; TRBD1 might be the D (5 bases). The CDR3 extends over 14 amino acids. V gave up 0 bases and J gave up 4 bases, with 8 bases separating them. Germline V CDR1 and CDR2: MNHNS, SASEGT. CDR3 amino acids: CASSEALGADTQYF. CDR3 in DNA: TGTGCCAGCAGTGAAGCGCTAGGGGCAGATACGCAGTATTTT.

The V gene is TRBV27, the J gene TRBJ1-2, with a tentative D call TRBD1 (6 bases). This CDR3 has 13 amino acids. Germline CDR1 is MNHEY and CDR2 is SMNVEV (reference sequence). V shed 5 bases and J shed 2 bases, with 9 bases lying between them. The CDR3 here is CASSQQGNYGYTF. The CDR3 DNA reads as TGTGCCAGCAGTCAACAGGGCAACTATGGCTACACCTTC.

This chain connects TRBV4-1 to TRBJ2-3; D may be TRBD2 (6 bases). V was clipped by 0 bases and J by 4 bases, with 11 bases between them. The germline CDR1 and CDR2 sequences are MGHRA and YSYEKL. This CDR3 spans 15 amino acids. The CDR3 bases are TGCGCCAGCAGCCAAGAAGGAGGGGCCCCAGATACGCAGTATTTT. This sequence encodes CASSQEGGAPDTQYF.

This clone has a handful of counts. The chain has TRBV4-3 and TRBJ2-4, with 8 bases identical to TRBD1. CDR3 length: 13 residues. Per the germline V gene, CDR1 is LGHNA and CDR2 is YSLEER. V trimming: 0 bases; J trimming: 13 bases; junction bases outside the gene matches: 5. Here the CDR3 reads CASSQDWPGGQYF. The CDR3 nucleotides are TGCGCCAGCAGCCAAGATTGGCCAGGGGGCCAGTACTTC.

As DNA, the CDR3 is TGCGCCAGCAGCTTTCGGTATCCACCAAATCCGGGGGGAAACACCATATATTTT. Translation gives CASSFRYPPNPGGNTIYF. The chain joins TRBV5-1 to TRBJ1-3; D remains unclear. Per germline, CDR1 SGHRS and CDR2 YFSETQ. Trimming removed 2 bases at V and 4 bases at J, with 22 bases between. The CDR3 has 18 residues.

V is TRBV28 and J is TRBJ2-6; D ambiguous. The germline CDR1 and CDR2 sequences are MDHEN and SYDVKM. The CDR3 covers 15 residues. Trimming pared 6 bases from V and 0 bases from J, leaving 9 bases between. The CDR3 nucleotides read TGTGCCAGCAGAACCCCGAGCTCTGGGGCCAACGTCCTGACTTTC. Its translation: CASRTPSSGANVLTF. Full variable domain (missing parts from reference TRBV28 and TRBJ2-6): DVKVTQSSRYLVKRTGEKVFLECVQDMDHENMFWYRQDPGLGLRLIYFSYDVKMKEKGDIPEGYSVSREKKERFSLILESASTNQTSMYLCASRTPSSGANVLTFGAGSRLTVL.